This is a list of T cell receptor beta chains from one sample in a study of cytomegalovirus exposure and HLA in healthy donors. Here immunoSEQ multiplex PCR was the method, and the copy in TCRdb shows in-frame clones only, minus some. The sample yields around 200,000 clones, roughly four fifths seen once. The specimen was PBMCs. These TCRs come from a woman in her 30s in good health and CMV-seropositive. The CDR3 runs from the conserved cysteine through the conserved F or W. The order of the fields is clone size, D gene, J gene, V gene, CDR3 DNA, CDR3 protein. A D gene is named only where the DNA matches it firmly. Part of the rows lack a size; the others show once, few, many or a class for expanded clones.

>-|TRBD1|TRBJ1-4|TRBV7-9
TGTGCCAGCAGCTTGGGACAGGGTGTATCGTCTAATGAAAAACTGTTTTTT
CASSLGQGVSSNEKLFF
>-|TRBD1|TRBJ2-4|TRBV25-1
TGTGCCAGCAGTTCTCAAACCGGGACAGGGAAAAACATTCAGTACTTC
CASSSQTGTGKNIQYF
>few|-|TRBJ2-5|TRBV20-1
TGCAGTGCTAGGAGGACCCAGTACTTC
CSARRTQYF
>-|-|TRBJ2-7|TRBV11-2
TGTGCCAGCAGCCGGGGGGCAGAGCAGTACTTC
CASSRGAEQYF
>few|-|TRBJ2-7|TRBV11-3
TGTGCCAGCAGCTTAGTAGCCGGGGAGCAGTACTTC
CASSLVAGEQYF
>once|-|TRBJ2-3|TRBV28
TGTGCCAGCAGTACCACAGGGGGCGGGCTAGCGGGCCAACCCACAGATACGCAGTATTTT
CASSTTGGGLAGQPTDTQYF
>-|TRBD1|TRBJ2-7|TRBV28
TGTGCCAGCAGACTAGACAGGGTCAACGAGCAGTACTTC
CASRLDRVNEQYF
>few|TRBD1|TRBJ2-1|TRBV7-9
TGTGCCAGCAGCGTGACAGGGGTTAAAGACGAGCAGTTCTTC
CASSVTGVKDEQFF
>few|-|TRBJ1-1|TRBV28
TGTGCCAGCAGTTTACATCGGGACACTGAAGCTTTCTTT
CASSLHRDTEAFF
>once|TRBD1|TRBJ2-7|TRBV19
TGTGCCAGTAGTATAGGGGACAGGGGGCACTACGAGCAGTACTTC
CASSIGDRGHYEQYF
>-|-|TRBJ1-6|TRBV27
TGTGCCAGCAGAGCCGCGGGGGGAGGAAATTCACCCCTCCACTTT
CASRAAGGGNSPLHF
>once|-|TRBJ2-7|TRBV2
TGTGCCAGCAGTCAATCAGTATCCTACGAGCAGTACTTC
CASSQSVSYEQYF
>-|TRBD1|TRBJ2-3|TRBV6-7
TGTGCCAGCAGTTACTTCGGCGACAGGGGGGGCACAGATACGCAGTATTTT
CASSYFGDRGGTDTQYF
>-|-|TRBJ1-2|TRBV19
TGTGCCAGTAGAAAGGGGGACTATGGCTACACCTTC
CASRKGDYGYTF
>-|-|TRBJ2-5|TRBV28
TGTGCCAGCACCAATCCACTAGAGTACCAAGAGACCCAGTACTTC
CASTNPLEYQETQYF
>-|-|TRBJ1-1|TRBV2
TGTGCCAGCATAAGACACCCGAACACTGAAGCTTTCTTT
CASIRHPNTEAFF
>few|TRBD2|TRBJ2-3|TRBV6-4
TGTGCCAGCAGTGATCCCGGGACTACCAAACCCGCGAGCACAGATACGCAGTATTTT
CASSDPGTTKPASTDTQYF